This T cell receptor beta chain emerged from a study of long-term antiretroviral therapy in people with HIV. Study-wide results and limits: Blood, drawn from about 2003 to 2018, may reflect older ART regimens.

With regard to this clone: The antigen is unknown.

A v3.0 immunoSEQ assay was performed at survey level. Profiled with immunoSEQ multiplex PCR; TCRdb holds only in-frame clones, not every one. The sample contains around 34,000 clones, 65% to 75% of which appear only once. The starting material was unsorted PBMCs, obtained 3 years after starting antiretroviral therapy. The sequence came from a man between 50 and 59 years old with HIV.

CDR3 region: CASSHDSGTGGYEQYF. The CDR3 DNA sequence: TGCGCCAGCAGCCATGACTCCGGGACAGGGGGTTACGAGCAGTACTTC. The rearrangement links TRBV4-1 to TRBJ2-7; 11 positions match TRBD1. Germline values: CDR1 MGHRA, CDR2 YSYEKL. This CDR3 has 16 amino acids. With V trimmed by 3 bases and J by 4 bases, 8 bases remained unmatched.